This TCR beta chain comes out of a study of cytomegalovirus exposure and HLA in healthy donors. The study's findings and limits: The HLA-A and HLA-B alleles of most subjects were reportedly predicted accurately from TCR beta sequences. Some public TCRs appeared in many individuals, while most sequences were rare.

A remark on this clone: Antigen unknown.

Researchers ran the PCR with 60 Vbeta and 13 Jbeta primers. The data were produced by immunoSEQ multiplex PCR, yet TCRdb's version contains in-frame clones alone and is incomplete. The data hold 110,000 or so clones, with around 77% observed a single time. Sequenced: PBMCs. This receptor was identified in a man aged 18 to 30 in good health and CMV-seropositive.

The CDR3 here is CASSIAGGPKTQYF. The CDR3 DNA is TGTGCCAGCAGTATAGCGGGGGGGCCGAAGACCCAGTACTTC. The chain employs TRBV6-1 and TRBJ2-5; TRBD2 matches 11 bases. Germline V gene sequence: CDR1 MNHNS, CDR2 SASEGT. J gave up 6 bases and V 5 bases, and 5 bases lay outside the gene matches. This CDR3 has 14 amino acids.